The entry below describes one T cell receptor beta chain. In germline, CDR1 is MRHNA, CDR2 SNTAGT. V lost 5 bases and J 5 bases, leaving 12 bases between the germline ends. The CDR3 spans 13 residues. The data belong to a study of blood T cell repertoires in COVID-19. Overall study context: The United States, Italy and Spain provided the acute and convalescent COVID-19 samples. T cells, B-cell-depleted T cells, or PBMCs provided the cDNA or gDNA that served as material.

Original data processing: Reference gene primer amplification gave nucleated cell count estimates. Some clones are missing from TCRdb's copy, which holds only in-frame ones; the method was immunoSEQ multiplex PCR. V and J calls and clone size are those listed in that table; D and trimming were worked out from the DNA. The sample includes hundreds of thousands of clones, 70% to 90% of them seen just once. The origin of this receptor is a woman aged 25-40 years with active or convalescent COVID-19. The rearrangement joins TRBV6-4 to TRBJ2-5; the D gene is possibly TRBD2 (6 bases). Sequenced: peripheral blood. In DNA form, the CDR3 reads TGTGCCAGCAGTAGGGAGGAGGGTGAGACCCAGTACTTC. Protein sequence: CASSREEGETQYF.